This T cell receptor beta chain was retrieved from a study of cytomegalovirus exposure and HLA in healthy donors. Germline values: CDR1 SQVTM, CDR2 ANQGSEA. The CDR3 contains 15 residues. Study conclusions and caveats: The authors later found TCR association rates varying by HLA locus, with DRB1 most and HLA-C fewest. An analysis done earlier found most TCR beta V segments productive about 87% or about 30% of the time. A few CMV-associated chains proved CMV antigen-specific in vitro.

Samples came from healthy bone marrow donors. Regarding this clone: The antigen remains undetermined. At one of its ends the junction is not consistent with the germline gene, which may arise from a read error.

The primer mix had 60 Vbeta and 13 Jbeta primers. The repertoire was sequenced with immunoSEQ multiplex PCR; TCRdb's copy has only in-frame clones and lacks some. This table holds around 100,000 clones, 73% found once. The specimen sequenced was PBMCs. This receptor was identified in a middle-aged man in good health and CMV-seronegative. The chain has TRBV29-1 and TRBJ2-7; 10 bases are shared with TRBD1. CDR3 nucleotides: TGCAGCGTTGAGTACTCCGGGACAGGGGTCTACGAGCAGCACTTC. Amino acid sequence: CSVEYSGTGVYEQHF.